Described below is a single TCR beta chain sequence and its context. The antigen is undetermined. This record belongs to a study of cytomegalovirus exposure and HLA in healthy donors. Study overall: Prior work identified 117 million unique TCR beta sequences in some 180 million T cells. Study findings and constraints: Presence/absence analyses took donor sequencing depth as roughly uniform.

The donors were healthy bone marrow donors. 13 Jbeta primers and 60 Vbeta primers were used for the PCR. Data came from immunoSEQ multiplex PCR; TCRdb stores just in-frame clones and leaves some out. This sample has some 160,000 clones, with approximately 80% found just once. This TCR came from a woman in her 50s in good health and CMV-seronegative. Sequencing was performed on PBMCs.

CDR3 protein: CASRPGTANTGELFF. CDR3 coding DNA: TGTGCCAGCAGACCCGGGACAGCGAACACCGGGGAGCTGTTTTTT. The chain recombines TRBV7-9 with TRBJ2-2; 7 nucleotides match TRBD1. Germline values: CDR1 SEHNR, CDR2 FQNEAQ (reference sequence). The length of the CDR3 is 15 residues. The V segment lost 6 bases and the J segment 0 bases; nucleotides outside the gene matches: 4.